The sequence of this TCR beta chain was determined in a study of T cells after yellow fever vaccination (dated by TCRdb to the late 2010s). Regarding the research as a whole: The SMART-Seq v4 Ultra Low Input RNA kit was used to prepare libraries from fractions with low cell numbers. Blood was drawn at multiple timepoints before and after primary and secondary immunization, with bulk PBMC replicates and cell subsets isolated. Two healthy male donors, one aged 18 to 30 and one aged 30 to 40 years, were included in the cohort. Bulk TCR alpha and beta repertoires were sequenced longitudinally to track T-cell clones before and after primary and booster YFV17D yellow fever vaccination. The full study reports these points: The study included only two donors, which limits how far the findings can be generalized. Compared with the primary T-cell response, the secondary T-cell response was weaker but faster, peaking on day 5 rather than day 15. FACS-sorted repertoires could contain abundant contaminating clonotypes from the bulk population, so computational filtering was required. A small share of clonotypes was detected in both CD4 and CD8 compartments, with the overlap likely arising from convergent recombination. After the booster, most clones that had expanded after primary vaccination were detected again (around 96% of CD4 and more than 80% of CD8), suggesting broad maintenance of memory.

A distance of 17 bases separates the germline ends of V and J, which lose 6 bases and 3 bases respectively. Measured from the cysteine to the phenylalanine, the CDR3 is 16 residues long. CDR3 DNA is the only sequence kept; it has 48 bases, read in frame from the first base. Taken from the germline V gene, the CDR1 and CDR2 loops are ENHRY and SYGVKD. The label giving this sample's treatment or condition can be read as: live attenuated yellow fever vaccine strain. At every blood-draw timepoint, two biological replicates of bulk PBMCs were collected. A standard Ficoll-Paque protocol was used to isolate PBMCs from peripheral blood. RNA was extracted with TriZol from bulk PBMCs, CD4 and CD8 fractions, and dextramer-positive and dextramer-negative fractions. This clonotype was seen more than once but under ten times. Its antigen is not yet known. Base qualities are missing; no much larger clone stands one base away.

TCR cDNA was made using 5'RACE template switching, a step that added a universal primer site and unique molecular identifiers. cDNA synthesis was primed from both the TCR alpha and TCR beta constant segments. Libraries were amplified in two PCR steps, with sample barcodes and sequencing adapters added in the second step. Libraries were sequenced on Illumina HiSeq 2500 (2x100 bp) or NovaSeq (2x150 bp). The paper's processing steps were these. Reads were demultiplexed and collapsed into UMI consensus sequences with MIGEC, and V(D)J alignment was performed with MiXCR. Vaccine-responding clonotypes were identified with edgeR using replicate PBMC samples, with FDR below 0.01 and a log2 fold change above 5 up to day 15 being required. CD4 or CD8 identity was assigned to each bulk clonotype according to whether the clonotype was present at higher abundance in the sequenced CD4 repertoire or the sequenced CD8 repertoire. Through fastp at Q25 and MiXCR, TCRdb rebuilt clones from the public reads, retaining in-frame beta chains. Rows are unified per CDR3 protein, each entry keeping the most common DNA and genes. V and J calls and clone size were set by TCRdb, not the authors. The sample table contains 620,000 or so distinct CDR3 sequences; only one count was recorded for 17% of them. Roughly 17% of the sample is taken by the ten largest.

The source material was PBMCs, sampled roughly 5 days after the first yellow fever vaccination. The rearrangement joined TRBV10-3 to TRBJ2-2; TRBD2 is a possible D gene, resting on 6 matching bases. The receptor was isolated from a young man who received the YFV17D yellow fever vaccine. The CDR3 protein is CAIREGLGTYTGELFF. In nucleotides, the sequence is TGTGCCATCAGGGAGGGACTTGGAACGTACACCGGGGAGCTGTTTTTT.